A selection of T cell receptor beta chains follows, all from one sample in a study of cytomegalovirus exposure and HLA in healthy donors. Produced via immunoSEQ multiplex PCR; TCRdb's table is partial and in-frame only. The repertoire holds 55,000 to 70,000 clones, with about 74% as singletons. The sample consisted of PBMCs. These receptors originate from a woman in her fifties or sixties in good health and CMV-seropositive. Both conserved end residues are trimmed from each CDR3. The order of the fields is J gene, V gene, CDR3 protein.

>TRBJ2-7|TRBV7-2
ASSLGASGGYEQY
>TRBJ1-1|TRBV7-2
ASSLGATYTEAF
>TRBJ2-7|TRBV7-8
ASSLVQGREQY
>TRBJ1-1|TRBV30
AWSTPTGGFSEAF
>TRBJ1-2|TRBV2
ASSAGLFSGYT
>TRBJ1-2|TRBV25-1
ASSELYYGYT
>TRBJ1-1|TRBV7-2
ASSLMQMNTEAF
>TRBJ2-7|TRBV5-1
ASSPRGAGAYEQY
>TRBJ2-5|TRBV5-4
ASSSRGTGGQY
>TRBJ1-4|TRBV6-5
ASSSGQGNEKLF
>TRBJ1-4|TRBV4-1
ASSPEVSRGRSEKLF
>TRBJ1-1|TRBV15
ATSRGRDRDKNTEAF
>TRBJ1-4|TRBV4-1
ASTNPGRVDEKLF
>TRBJ1-4|TRBV2
ASSAPGTNEKLF
>TRBJ2-7|TRBV7-9
ASSQTRLNEQY
>TRBJ1-2|TRBV5-1
ASCFTGTYGYT
>TRBJ2-2|TRBV6-5
ASSDRPTGELF
>TRBJ1-1|TRBV5-1
ASSFGGRRVGNTEAF
>TRBJ1-1|TRBV29-1
SVEDPGRNTEAF
>TRBJ2-1|TRBV6-5
ASRPWDSYNEQF
>TRBJ2-2|TRBV5-1
ASSLRGQANTGELF
>TRBJ2-1|TRBV7-9
ASSLAQAISYNEQF
>TRBJ2-4|TRBV30
AWSGGDRGYGIQY
>TRBJ2-3|TRBV18
ASSPRDKWPMQY
>TRBJ2-7|TRBV18
ASSPPNSGTTYEQY
>TRBJ1-5|TRBV30
AWRQTGTGMRSNQPQH
>TRBJ2-7|TRBV30
AWRYRQGLRLSEQY
>TRBJ1-2|TRBV10-3
AISESAGTGGYYGYT
>TRBJ2-1|TRBV6-1
ASSEATVYNEQF
>TRBJ1-1|TRBV7-8
ASSLEGTGVAF
>TRBJ1-1|TRBV6-5
ASSYPGNTEAF
>TRBJ2-7|TRBV11-2
ASSSRTDPYEQY
>TRBJ2-1|TRBV5-4
ASSPKPGTSGTPTYNEQF
>TRBJ2-3|TRBV9
ASSVQGLTSTDTQY
>TRBJ2-5|TRBV7-8
ASSLARLAGGKETQY
>TRBJ1-1|TRBV5-4
ASSLAGVRNTEAF
>TRBJ1-1|TRBV28
ASSFDRGTEAF
>TRBJ1-2|TRBV10-3
AISRAPNGYT
>TRBJ1-1|TRBV6-1
ASEQLQKAF
>TRBJ1-2|TRBV4-1
ASSQWGWDRVGYT
>TRBJ2-1|TRBV30
AWSSGSGNEQF
>TRBJ2-1|TRBV4-2
ASKLDRDRGLNEQF
>TRBJ1-1|TRBV25-1
ATRTEWEGAF
>TRBJ2-7|TRBV9
ASSGTGGRYEQY
>TRBJ1-1|TRBV2
ASSESGIEAF
>TRBJ1-1|TRBV9
ASSGGGVEAF
>TRBJ2-1|TRBV4-1
ASSRAGLVITYNEQF
>TRBJ1-5|TRBV27
ASRGQGTTSLGDQPQH